One TCR beta chain is described in this entry. The trim removed 8 bases at V and 5 bases at J, leaving 16 bases unmatched. Germline V gene data show CDR1 as LNHDA and CDR2 as SQIVND (reference sequence). The length of the CDR3 is 16 residues. Sequenced by immunoSEQ multiplex PCR; TCRdb stores in-frame clones only, minus some. This sample carries almost 100,000 clones, roughly 89% of them seen once, and the ten largest clones take less than 3.5%. All patients experienced relapse after autologous stem cell transplantation, and brentuximab vedotin exposure was variable. This specimen belongs to a study of PD-1 blockade in classical Hodgkin lymphoma.

The TCR originated in a human donor with classical Hodgkin lymphoma. The source was peripheral blood mononuclear cells (PBMCs), collected at baseline. This chain connects TRBV19 to TRBJ2-3; 7 bases align to TRBD1. CDR3 region: CASGLRRRQGRDTQYF. CDR3 bases: TGTGCCAGTGGGCTCCGCCGGAGACAGGGTCGAGATACGCAGTATTTT.